This entry lists 19 T cell receptor beta chains sequenced from one sample in a study of T cells in Graves' hyperthyroidism and ophthalmopathy (dated 2019 in TCRdb). The library came from multiplex PCR. Sequencer: Illumina HiSeq 2000. The TCR beta CDR3 regions were amplified from the RNA transcripts. For the first round of RT-PCR on the TCR CDR3, the HTBI primer set was used together with the Qiagen OneStep RT-PCR kit. The raw public data were reprocessed by TCRdb itself: fastp quality trimming at Q25, MiXCR clonotype calling, in-frame beta chains only. Each CDR3 protein appears once, grouped with its most common genes and DNA. Present in this sample are 700,000 to 850,000 distinct CDR3 sequences, roughly a third of which were seen just once. The ten largest clonotypes hold about a third of the sample. The material sequenced was blood. These receptors were obtained from a woman in her forties with Graves' hyperthyroidism.

Regarding this clonotype: Germline is not matched at one junction end, which may reflect a read error. The gene calls are TRBV10-3 and TRBJ1-1; D unclear. The CDR3 has 14 amino acids. Looked up from germline, CDR1 is ENHRY and CDR2 is SYGVKD. The CDR3 bases are TGTGCCAGCAGTTACTCAAGGTGGGAGGCTGAAGCTTTCTTT. Its protein product is CASSYSRWEAEAFF.

This chain connects TRBV7-2 to TRBJ2-5; 8 bases match TRBD2. The trim removed 5 bases at V and 5 bases at J, leaving 10 bases unmatched. This CDR3 is built from 15 residues. Germline V gene lookup returns CDR1 SGHTA and CDR2 FQGNSA. The CDR3 loop is CASSAERGQGETQYF. CDR3 in DNA: TGTGCCAGCAGCGCGGAGCGGGGGCAGGGTGAGACCCAGTACTTC. The full variable domain, in which reference TRBV7-2 and TRBJ2-5 provide the parts outside the CDR3, is GAGVSQSPSNKVTEKGKDVELRCDPISGHTALYWYRQSLGQGLEFLIYFQGNSAPDKSGLPSDRFSAERTGGSVSTLTIQRTQQEDSAVYLCASSAERGQGETQYFGPGTRLLVL.

For the CDR3, the DNA is TGTGCCAGCTCACCAATAGGACAGGGGAGCATGAACACTGAAGCTTTCTTT. It specifies CASSPIGQGSMNTEAFF. The chain has TRBV7-8 and TRBJ1-1, with 9 positions matching TRBD1. V gave up 8 bases and J gave up 0 bases; unmatched junction bases: 13. CDR1 and CDR2 from the germline V gene are SGHVS and FQNEAQ. This CDR3 comprises 17 residues.

The chain carries TRBV20-1 and TRBJ1-3; TRBD1 might be the D (5 bases). Germline CDR1 reads DFQATT; CDR2 reads SNEGSKA (reference sequence). The CDR3 length is 13 residues. The V end was cut by 4 bases, the J end by 0 bases, with 7 bases between. CDR3 nucleotides: TGCAGTGCTATGGGGCCCTCTGGAAACACCATATATTTT. Its protein product is CSAMGPSGNTIYF.

Of note for this clonotype: One junction end does not reproduce the germline sequence, and a read error may be involved. This chain connects TRBV2 to TRBJ2-7, with 13 bases aligning to TRBD2. The CDR3 is 16 residues long. Germline lookup yields CDR1 SNHLY and CDR2 FYNNEI. The chain's CDR3 is CANSGLAGDNPYEQYF. The CDR3 DNA reads TGTGCCAACAGTGGACTAGCGGGGGATAATCCATACGAGCAGTACTTC.

This clonotype was seen more than once but under ten times. The rearrangement uses TRBV7-8 and TRBJ2-3; TRBD2 is a possible D gene (5 bases). The CDR3 is made up of 14 amino acids. Germline CDR1 and CDR2: SGHVS and FQNEAQ. Trimming pared 4 bases from V and 0 bases from J, leaving 8 bases between. As DNA, the CDR3 is TGTGCCAGCAGCTCGACTACTAGCACAGATACGCAGTATTTT. Protein sequence: CASSSTTSTDTQYF.

The CDR3 here is CASSTPRGAEAFF. CDR3 DNA: TGTGCCAGTAGTACCCCCCGCGGGGCTGAAGCTTTCTTT. The V and J genes are TRBV19 and TRBJ1-1; the D is unclear. Trimming cost V 4 bases and J 6 bases, with 12 bases left between them. The CDR3 totals 13 residues. Germline V lookup: CDR1 LNHDA, CDR2 SQIVND (reference sequence).

The chain is built from TRBV10-3 and TRBJ2-7; 11 bases align to TRBD2. J gave up 2 bases and V 4 bases, and 1 base lay outside the gene matches. The CDR3 totals 14 residues. Germline loops: CDR1 ENHRY, CDR2 SYGVKD. CDR3 protein: CAISGLAGTYEQYF. In DNA form, the CDR3 reads TGTGCCATCAGTGGACTAGCGGGAACCTACGAGCAGTACTTC.

V and J are TRBV19 and TRBJ2-2, with 8 bases that match TRBD2. The CDR3 has 14 amino acids. V trimming: 7 bases; J trimming: 5 bases; junction bases outside the gene matches: 6. Germline V gene data show CDR1 as LNHDA and CDR2 as SQIVND (reference sequence). The CDR3 loop is CASTPAGDTGELFF. CDR3 coding DNA: TGTGCCAGTACCCCAGCGGGGGATACCGGGGAGCTGTTTTTT.

Comment on this clonotype: The junction differs from germline at one of its ends, possibly a read error. V and J are TRBV5-1 and TRBJ2-2; TRBD1 aligns across 10 bases. Germline CDR1 is SGHRS and CDR2 is YFSETQ. The CDR3 length is 16 residues. The CDR3 is CASGLTGGEVSGELSF. DNA for the CDR3: TGCGCCAGCGGATTGACAGGGGGCGAAGTATCCGGGGAGCTGTCTTTT.

As to this clonotype: Because it lacks the conserved phenylalanine or tryptophan at the end, this CDR3 is likely a read error. This rearrangement joins TRBV29-1 to TRBJ2-7; D gene unclear. V was pared by 7 bases and J by 0 bases, with 4 bases between. CDR1 is SQVTM and CDR2 is ANQGSEA in the germline V gene. The CDR3 sequence is 10 residues long. The CDR3 loop is CSADSYEQYL. DNA for the CDR3: TGCAGCGCCGACTCCTACGAGCAGTACCTC.

V and J are TRBV24-1 and TRBJ1-1; D unresolved. Germline values: CDR1 KGHDR, CDR2 SFDVKD. Trimming took off 5 bases at V and 2 bases at J, with 5 bases between the two ends. The length of the CDR3 is 12 residues. CDR3 nucleotides: TGTGCCACCAGTGTTAATAACACTGAAGCTTTCTTT. Protein product: CATSVNNTEAFF.

This clonotype has ten or more counts. This rearrangement joins TRBV12-3 or TRBV12-4 to TRBJ1-5; unclear D gene. CDR3 length: 17 amino acids. Trimming left V 6 bases short and J 1 base short, with 19 bases between. CDR3 nucleotides: TGTGCCAGCAGCCCCCGGTGGCACCCTGCAAGCAATCAGCCCCAGCATTTT. Translating it yields CASSPRWHPASNQPQHF.

This clonotype appeared many times. This chain connects TRBV5-1 to TRBJ1-1, with 8 bases identical to TRBD1. There are 12 residues in the CDR3. CDR1 and CDR2 from the germline V gene are SGHRS and YFSETQ. V lost 3 bases, J lost 8 bases, and 3 bases stayed unmatched. CDR3 DNA sequence: TGCGCCAGCAGCTATGGACAGGGCGAAGCTTTCTTT. Translation gives CASSYGQGEAFF.

V usage is TRBV7-9 and J usage is TRBJ1-5; TRBD1 matches at 7 bases. J lost 2 bases, V lost 5 bases, and 3 bases had no gene match. There are 14 residues in the CDR3. The germline V gene has CDR1 SEHNR and CDR2 FQNEAQ (reference sequence). CDR3 nucleotide sequence: TGTGCCAGCAGCACGGGACAGCGCAATCAGCCCCAGCATTTT. As protein: CASSTGQRNQPQHF.

This rearrangement joins TRBV6-2 or TRBV6-3 to TRBJ2-7, with D uncertain. V lost 0 bases to trimming and J lost 4 bases, with 4 bases between them. Germline V gives CDR1 MNHEY, CDR2 SVGEGT. The CDR3 is 12 residues long. For the CDR3, the DNA is TGTGCCAGCAGTTACTCACAGTACGAGCAGTACTTC. Translated, it gives CASSYSQYEQYF.

This clonotype appeared many times. The chain joins TRBV2 to TRBJ2-6; D uncertain. The CDR3 is made up of 15 amino acids. Trimming removed 3 bases from V and 0 bases from J, with 6 bases in between. The V gene's germline CDR1 is SNHLY and CDR2 FYNNEI. The CDR3 loop is CASSEAFSGANVLTF. CDR3 nucleotides: TGTGCCAGCAGTGAGGCGTTCTCTGGGGCCAACGTCCTGACTTTC.

This clonotype came up many times. The chain combines TRBV19 with TRBJ1-6; possible D gene TRBD1, 5 bases. Trimming stripped 5 bases from V and 7 bases from J, with 18 bases between. Per germline, CDR1 LNHDA and CDR2 SQIVND (reference sequence). This CDR3 region has 16 residues. CDR3: CASSHHTRDGNSPLHF. The CDR3 coding sequence is TGTGCCAGTAGTCACCACACCCGGGACGGAAATTCACCCCTCCACTTT.

This clonotype has just a few counts. V gene TRBV10-2 combines with J gene TRBJ2-3, with 8 bases lining up with TRBD2. After removal of 2 bases from V and 11 bases from J, the junction contained 3 bases not matched to a gene. This CDR3 is built from 12 residues. Germline CDR1 is WSHSY and CDR2 is SAAADI. CDR3 loop: CASSEAGGGQYF. In DNA, the CDR3 is TGCGCCAGCAGTGAGGCGGGAGGTGGGCAGTATTTT.